The 24 T cell receptor beta chains given below trace back to one sample, sequenced in a study of blood T cell repertoires in COVID-19. Generated by immunoSEQ multiplex PCR, the TCRdb table keeps only in-frame clones and is missing some. The sample includes tens of thousands of clones, around 86% of them seen just once. The source material was peripheral blood. Receptors were obtained from an elderly woman with active or convalescent COVID-19.

V is TRBV3-1 (or the pseudogene TRBV3-2) and J is TRBJ2-7; 9 bases are a match to TRBD2. From germline, CDR1 is LGHDT and CDR2 YNNKEL (reference sequence). The CDR3 has 15 amino acids. V lost 1 base, J lost 3 bases, and 4 bases stayed unmatched. CDR3 bases: TGTGCCAGCAGCCAAGGAGCTAGCGGGGTCTACGAGCAGTACTTC. It translates to CASSQGASGVYEQYF.

V gene TRBV6-6 combines with J gene TRBJ2-7, with D perhaps matching TRBD1 (5 bases). The CDR3 is 13 amino acids. Trimming stripped 6 bases from V and 3 bases from J, with 12 bases between. From germline, CDR1 is MNHNY and CDR2 SVGAGI (reference sequence). This chain's CDR3 is CASSSVGLYEQYF. CDR3 bases: TGTGCCAGCAGCTCCGTGGGGCTCTACGAGCAGTACTTC.

This chain connects TRBV7-2 to TRBJ2-1; 14 positions agree with TRBD2. Trimming removed 0 bases from V and 6 bases from J; junction bases left unmatched: 4. CDR3 size: 17 residues. The germline V gene has CDR1 SGHTA and CDR2 FQGNSA. Written as DNA, the CDR3 is TGTGCCAGCAGCTTAGCTAGGACTAGCGGGAGGCCCAATGAGCAGTTCTTC. Residues: CASSLARTSGRPNEQFF.

The chain uses TRBV7-2 and TRBJ1-5; D is possibly TRBD1 (5 bases). Trimming shortened V by 6 bases and J by 7 bases, and 19 bases separated the two germline ends. Germline V gives CDR1 SGHTA, CDR2 FQGNSA. This CDR3 is 15 amino acids long. The CDR3 DNA reads as TGTGCCAGCAGTTCGATTTCATCAGGGTGGCAGCCCCAGCATTTT. It translates to CASSSISSGWQPQHF.

The chain is built from TRBV11-1 and TRBJ2-3; possible D gene TRBD2, 5 bases. The CDR3 runs 14 residues. Germline values: CDR1 SGHAT, CDR2 FQDESV (reference sequence). V shed 6 bases and J shed 0 bases, with 10 bases lying between them. CDR3 region: CASRDERSTDTQYF. CDR3 nucleotide sequence: TGTGCCAGCAGGGACGAGCGGAGCACAGATACGCAGTATTTT.

The chain links TRBV19 to TRBJ2-3; TRBD2 matches at 13 bases. The germline V gene has CDR1 LNHDA and CDR2 SQIVND (reference sequence). V shed 4 bases, J shed 5 bases, and the junction held 6 bases outside the gene matches. There are 16 residues in the CDR3. CDR3: CASSRTSGGAEDTQYF. CDR3 DNA: TGTGCCAGTAGTAGAACTAGCGGGGGGGCAGAAGATACGCAGTATTTT.

The CDR3 bases are TGTGCCAGCAGACGGGACACAGGAGAGCAGTACTTC. It yields the protein CASRRDTGEQYF. This rearrangement joins TRBV12-3 or TRBV12-4 to TRBJ2-7, with D maybe TRBD1 (6 bases). V was cut by 6 bases and J by 7 bases, with 13 bases left in between. The CDR3 spans 12 residues.

The genes are TRBV6-6 and TRBJ1-1; 8 positions match TRBD1. Germline CDR1 reads MNHNY; CDR2 reads SVGAGI (reference sequence). The CDR3 extends over 15 amino acids. V shed 2 bases and J 1 base; nucleotides not matched to a gene: 3. Written as DNA, the CDR3 is TGTGCCAGCAGTTACGGGGGGACAGGGAACACTGAAGCTTTCTTT. Protein product: CASSYGGTGNTEAFF.

The genes are TRBV5-1 and TRBJ1-4; D possibly corresponds to TRBD1 (5 bases). Germline CDR1 and CDR2: SGHRS and YFSETQ. The V end lost 4 bases, the J end lost 6 bases, and 19 bases lay between the germline ends. CDR3 length: 16 amino acids. This chain's CDR3 is CASSLPPDSPDEKLFF. In DNA, the CDR3 is TGCGCCAGCAGCCTGCCCCCCGACAGCCCGGATGAAAAACTGTTTTTT.

This clone has more than one count but fewer than ten. The rearrangement joins TRBV6-6 to TRBJ2-1; D possibly corresponds to TRBD1 (5 bases). CDR1 is MNHNY, CDR2 SVGAGI, per germline (reference sequence). The CDR3 sequence is 12 residues long. The germline V and J ends were trimmed by 2 bases and 7 bases, with 6 bases remaining between them. CDR3 sequence reads: CASSYQGNEQFF. DNA of the CDR3: TGTGCCAGCAGTTACCAGGGAAATGAGCAGTTCTTC.

This chain uses TRBV12-3 or TRBV12-4 with TRBJ2-4; D may be TRBD2 (6 bases). The CDR3 runs to 13 residues. With 6 bases removed from V and 8 bases from J, the gap between germline ends came to 14 bases. The CDR3 is CASRIPGEDIQYF. The CDR3 region has the DNA TGTGCCAGCAGAATCCCGGGGGAGGACATTCAGTACTTC.

This sequence joins TRBV11-2 and TRBJ2-1; TRBD2 agrees at 10 bases. Germline V gene data show CDR1 as SGHAT and CDR2 as FQNNGV. The CDR3 runs to 17 residues. Trimming removed 5 bases from V and 6 bases from J; junction bases left unmatched: 13. CDR3 sequence (DNA): TGTGCCAGCAGCCCCCTGGGAGCGGGGGGGTTCGTCAATGAGCAGTTCTTC. It is translated as CASSPLGAGGFVNEQFF.

The chain links TRBV19 to TRBJ2-2; 8 bases match TRBD1. The V gene's germline CDR1 is LNHDA and CDR2 SQIVND (reference sequence). The V and J ends lost 3 bases and 6 bases, in that order; junction bases with no gene match: 6. There are 15 residues in the CDR3. The CDR3 region has the DNA TGTGCCAGTAGTATCCTGCCAGGGGGCGCCGGGGAGCTGTTTTTT. It codes for CASSILPGGAGELFF.

The CDR3 region has the DNA TGTGCCAGCAGCTTAGGGAGCGGGGGCGTAGAGACCCAGTACTTC. It translates to CASSLGSGGVETQYF. This sequence joins TRBV7-6 and TRBJ2-5; 8 nucleotides line up with TRBD2. The CDR3 is made up of 15 amino acids. V lost 1 base to trimming and J lost 4 bases; unmatched junction nucleotides: 5. Germline V gene sequence: CDR1 SGHVS, CDR2 FNYEAQ. Full variable domain (remainder filled in from reference TRBV7-6 and TRBJ2-5): GAGVSQSPRYKVTKRGQDVALRCDPISGHVSLYWYRQALGQGPEFLTYFNYEAQQDKSGLPNDRFSAERPEGSISTLTIQRTEQRDSAMYRCASSLGSGGVETQYFGPGTRLLVL.

The chain has TRBV13 and TRBJ1-2; 7 nucleotides line up with TRBD1. This CDR3 is built from 15 residues. V shed 8 bases, J shed 2 bases, and the junction held 11 bases outside the gene matches. Germline loops: CDR1 PRHDT, CDR2 FYEKMQ (reference sequence). The CDR3 DNA sequence: TGTGCCAGCCGTGGCCCCGGGACAGCGAACTATGGCTACACCTTC. As protein: CASRGPGTANYGYTF.

The CDR3 sequence is CASSQDPGGAYNEQFF. The CDR3 bases are TGTGCCAGCAGCCAAGATCCCGGGGGGGCCTACAATGAGCAGTTCTTC. The gene calls are TRBV4-2 and TRBJ2-1, with TRBD2 matching over 8 bases. CDR1 and CDR2 from the germline V gene are LGHNA and YNFKEQ. CDR3 length equals 16 residues. Trimming took 0 bases from V and 2 from J; bases not matched to a gene: 3.

This rearrangement joins TRBV5-1 to TRBJ1-1, with TRBD1 as a possible D gene (6 bases). Germline V CDR1 and CDR2: SGHRS, YFSETQ. CDR3 length: 17 amino acids. The V end lost 6 bases, the J end lost 6 bases, and 27 bases lay between the germline ends. The CDR3 region is CASNPAGAQGRVSEAFF. The DNA for the CDR3 is TGCGCCAGCAACCCCGCGGGGGCCCAGGGTCGGGTCTCTGAAGCTTTCTTT.

This clone was picked up one time. The chain carries TRBV5-1 and TRBJ2-2, with D hard to call. The CDR3 is 14 residues long. Germline-derived CDR1 and CDR2 are SGHRS and YFSETQ. Between the trimmed V and J ends, which lost 1 base and 1 base, there was a span of 5 bases. The CDR3 coding sequence is TGCGCCAGCAGCTTGCCGGGGAACACCGGGGAGCTGTTTTTT. Translated, it gives CASSLPGNTGELFF.

The chain links TRBV7-2 to TRBJ2-7, with a possible D match to TRBD2 (5 bases). Germline lookup yields CDR1 SGHTA and CDR2 FQGNSA. The CDR3 spans 15 residues. V was cut by 1 base and J by 5 bases, with 15 bases left in between. CDR3: CASSLGLVLAHEQYF. The CDR3 DNA reads TGTGCCAGCAGCTTAGGTTTGGTGCTAGCCCACGAGCAGTACTTC.

The gene calls are TRBV30 and TRBJ1-2; D is unclear. Germline-derived CDR1 and CDR2 are GTSNPN and SVGIG (reference sequence). This CDR3 spans 13 amino acids. Trimming left V 6 bases short and J 5 bases short, with 16 bases between. The CDR3 here is CACPFRGVYGYTF. The CDR3 DNA reads as TGTGCCTGCCCTTTCCGAGGAGTTTATGGCTACACCTTC.

This chain joins TRBV19 and TRBJ1-2; TRBD1 agrees at 8 bases. With V trimmed by 5 bases and J by 1 base, 3 bases remained unmatched. CDR1 and CDR2 (germline): LNHDA, SQIVND (reference sequence). This CDR3 region has 14 residues. CDR3 sequence reads: CASSLTGVNYGYTF. For the CDR3, the DNA is TGTGCCAGTAGTTTGACAGGGGTTAACTATGGCTACACCTTC.

The rearrangement uses TRBV2 and TRBJ2-2, with D maybe TRBD2 (6 bases). Trimming took off 7 bases at V and 0 bases at J, with 12 bases between the two ends. CDR3 length: 15 residues. The germline V gene encodes CDR1 SNHLY and CDR2 FYNNEI. In DNA, the CDR3 is TGTGCCAGCACACCGGGACTCGCGAACACCGGGGAGCTGTTTTTT. Its protein is CASTPGLANTGELFF.

This clone was observed a few times. The chain carries TRBV5-4 and TRBJ2-7; TRBD2 matches at 10 bases. The CDR3 runs to 15 residues. Trimming cost V 0 bases and J 7 bases; bases outside gene matches: 7. Germline V gene sequence: CDR1 SGHNT, CDR2 YYREEE (reference sequence). This CDR3 reads CASSLGLAGVGEQYF. The CDR3 DNA follows: TGTGCCAGCAGCTTGGGGCTAGCGGGAGTAGGTGAGCAGTACTTC.

J is TRBJ2-2 and V is TRBV7-2, with 12 bases identical to TRBD2. V lost 5 bases to trimming and J lost 4 bases; unmatched junction nucleotides: 8. The germline gives CDR1 SGHTA, CDR2 FQGNSA. The CDR3 runs to 17 residues. CDR3 protein: CASSPASGGAGTGELFF. DNA of the CDR3: TGTGCCAGCAGCCCCGCTAGCGGGGGGGCCGGCACCGGGGAGCTGTTTTTT. Drawing the rest from reference TRBV7-2 and TRBJ2-2, the complete variable domain is GAGVSQSPSNKVTEKGKDVELRCDPISGHTALYWYRQSLGQGLEFLIYFQGNSAPDKSGLPSDRFSAERTGGSVSTLTIQRTQQEDSAVYLCASSPASGGAGTGELFFGEGSRLTVL.